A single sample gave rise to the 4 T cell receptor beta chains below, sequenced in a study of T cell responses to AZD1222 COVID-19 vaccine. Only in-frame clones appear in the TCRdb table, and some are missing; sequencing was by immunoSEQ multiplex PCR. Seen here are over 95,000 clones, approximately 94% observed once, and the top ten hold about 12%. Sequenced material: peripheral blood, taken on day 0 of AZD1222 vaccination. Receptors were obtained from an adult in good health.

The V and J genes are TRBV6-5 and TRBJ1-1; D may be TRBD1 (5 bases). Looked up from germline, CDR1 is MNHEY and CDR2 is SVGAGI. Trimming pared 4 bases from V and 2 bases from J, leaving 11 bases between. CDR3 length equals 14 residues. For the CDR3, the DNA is TGTGCCAGCAGTTCGGCGGGGACCAACACTGAAGCTTTCTTT. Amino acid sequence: CASSSAGTNTEAFF.

In DNA form, the CDR3 reads TGCGCCAGCAGCCAAGAAGCCTATGGCTACACCTTC. Protein: CASSQEAYGYTF. J is TRBJ1-2 and V is TRBV4-1, with D hard to call. The CDR3 sequence is 12 residues long. Looked up from germline, CDR1 is MGHRA and CDR2 is YSYEKL. V was cut by 0 bases and J by 4 bases, with 3 bases left in between.

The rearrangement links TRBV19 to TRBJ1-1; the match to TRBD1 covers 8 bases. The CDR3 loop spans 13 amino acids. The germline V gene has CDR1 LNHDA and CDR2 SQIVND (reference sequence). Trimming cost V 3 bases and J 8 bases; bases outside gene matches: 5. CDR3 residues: CASSIGTGGEAFF. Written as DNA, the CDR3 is TGTGCCAGTAGTATCGGGACAGGAGGCGAAGCTTTCTTT.

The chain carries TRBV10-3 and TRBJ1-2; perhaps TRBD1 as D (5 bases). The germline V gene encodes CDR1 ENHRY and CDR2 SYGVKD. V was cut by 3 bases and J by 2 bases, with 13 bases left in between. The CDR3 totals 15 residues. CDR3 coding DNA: TGTGCCATCAGTGACAGGGAGATAGGCAACTATGGCTACACCTTC. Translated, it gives CAISDREIGNYGYTF.